This paragraph reports one T cell receptor (beta chain). Which antigen it targets is not known. Base-call qualities are not available, and no considerably larger clone is one nucleotide away. Patients with a history of autoimmune disease or receiving systemic immunosuppression were excluded from the trial. Peripheral blood for TCR sequencing was collected from all dose cohorts at baseline, on cycle 4 day 1, and on cycle 7 day 1. Samples were obtained from an open-label, multicenter, first-in-human phase I dose-escalation trial of ivuxolimab. The trial enrolled adults with locally advanced or metastatic head and neck squamous cell, hepatocellular, melanoma or renal cell carcinoma. Before TCR sequencing, CD4+ and CD8+ T cells were separately sorted from peripheral blood. At the junction V is shortened by 2 bases and J by 4 bases, with 17 bases in between. CDR1 and CDR2 are drawn from the germline V gene (reference sequence): SEHNR, FQNEAQ. The CDR3 starts with the cysteine, ends with the phenylalanine, and has 16 residues. Just CDR3 DNA is preserved here, 48 bases in frame from base 1.

For sequencing of the TCRbeta CDR3 region, genomic DNA was extracted from the sorted cells. TCRbeta CDR3 regions were sequenced using the immunoSEQ Assay. Drawn from immuneACCESS, this table holds only the in-frame rearrangements with V and J called that TCRdb kept. Clones are partly lost; checked studies trace under half to an unresolved V gene and leave the rest unexplained. Present in this sample are 60,000 to 70,000 clones, 80% to 95% of which were seen just once. The ten largest account for 9.5% to 15% of the sample. The data originate from a study of OX40 agonist ivuxolimab in advanced cancers. For the wider study: Ivuxolimab, which targeted the costimulatory receptor OX40 (CD134), was an agonistic, fully human IgG2 monoclonal antibody. Of the 50 or so patients in dose escalation, about 20 had hepatocellular carcinoma, around 15 had melanoma, 9 had renal cell carcinoma and 9 had head and neck cancer. Intravenous ivuxolimab was administered to patients every 2 weeks at six dose levels: 0.01, 0.1, 0.3, 1.5, 3 and 10 mg/kg. Peripheral TCRbeta sequencing aimed to test whether ivuxolimab altered TCR sequence diversity and caused clonal T-cell expansion. The paper describes the monotherapy dose-escalation part (N = 52 patients) of the phase I trial of ivuxolimab. Prior anti-PD-1, anti-PD-L1 or anti-CTLA-4 therapy was permitted, and 30% to 45% of dose-escalation patients had received checkpoint inhibitors. In the dose-escalation cohort, roughly 82% of patients were male, and the mean age was approximately 60 years with a range of roughly 23 to 79. Three dose-escalation patients achieved partial responses, one with hepatocellular carcinoma and two with cutaneous melanoma. Overall study outcomes, separate from this receptor: Low levels of normalized T-cell clonal expansion were also seen in some patients who did not respond. At doses of 0.1 to 3.0 mg/kg, clonal expansion of both CD4+ and CD8+ T cells in blood was seen between baseline and week 6. Which antigens the clonally expanded peripheral T cells were specific for was not determined. In the 0.1-3.0 mg/kg groups, partial responders were among the patients with the lowest normalized peripheral clonal expansion, particularly in CD8+ T cells. On average, CD8+ T cells showed more expanded clones than CD4+ T cells after ivuxolimab.

The sequence links TRBV7-9 to TRBJ2-5; TRBD2 is perhaps the D gene, given 6 matching bases. This sequence was found in an adult with an advanced solid tumor such as melanoma, head and neck, liver or kidney cancer. The source material was CD4+ or CD8+ T cells sorted from blood, sampled in a trial of the OX40 agonist ivuxolimab. The CDR3: CASSLKAGMHLETQYF. The nucleotide sequence is given as TGTGCCAGCAGCTTAAAGGCGGGGATGCACCTAGAGACCCAGTACTTC.